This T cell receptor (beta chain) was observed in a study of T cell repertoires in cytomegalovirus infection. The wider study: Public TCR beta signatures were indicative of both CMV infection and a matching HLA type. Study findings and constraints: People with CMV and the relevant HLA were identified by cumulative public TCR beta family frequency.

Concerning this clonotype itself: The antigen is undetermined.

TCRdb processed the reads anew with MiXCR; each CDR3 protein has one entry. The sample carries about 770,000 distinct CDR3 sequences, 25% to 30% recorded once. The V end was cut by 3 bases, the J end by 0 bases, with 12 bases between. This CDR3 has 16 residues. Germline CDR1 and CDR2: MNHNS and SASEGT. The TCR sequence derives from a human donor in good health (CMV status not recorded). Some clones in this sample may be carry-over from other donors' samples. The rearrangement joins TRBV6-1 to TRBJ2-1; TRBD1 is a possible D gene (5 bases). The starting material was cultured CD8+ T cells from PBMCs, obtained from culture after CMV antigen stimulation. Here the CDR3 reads CASSDRPRDSYNEQFF. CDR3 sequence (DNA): TGTGCCAGCAGTGATCGGCCCAGGGACTCCTACAATGAGCAGTTCTTC.